A selection of T cell receptor beta chains follows, all from one sample in a study of cytomegalovirus exposure and HLA in healthy donors. The data were produced by immunoSEQ multiplex PCR, yet TCRdb's version contains in-frame clones alone and is incomplete. The repertoire holds 80,000 to 130,000 clones, around 80% seen once, with 11% to 15% in the top ten. Sequencing was performed on PBMCs. These receptor sequences come from a male donor in good health and CMV-seropositive. Both conserved end residues are trimmed from each CDR3. The D gene is left open where the match is weak.

d_call	j_call	v_call	cdr3_aa
-	TRBJ1-2	TRBV6-1	ASSEIRGGPYGYT
TRBD1	TRBJ1-5	TRBV19	ASTPTGRFGQPQH
TRBD1	TRBJ1-5	TRBV27	ASSHRGSNQPQH
-	TRBJ1-2	TRBV30	AWSVRPEYGYT
-	TRBJ1-4	TRBV6-6	ASSILNGGNEKLF
TRBD1	TRBJ2-5	TRBV4-3	ASSQNRGAGETQY
-	TRBJ2-2	TRBV7-9	ASSLVGLLNTGELF
-	TRBJ1-5	TRBV15	ATSRDSGNQPQH
-	TRBJ2-3	TRBV19	ASSTPGDTDTQY
-	TRBJ2-2	TRBV6-5	ASTPRALGELF
TRBD1	-	TRBV6-6	ASSHRDRGYYEQY
-	TRBJ2-1	TRBV5-4	ASSLAGTQYNEQF
-	TRBJ1-6	TRBV5-6	ASSLGLAGINSPLH
TRBD2	TRBJ2-3	TRBV9	ASSVGLAGGHRTDTQY
-	TRBJ2-7	TRBV5-6	ASSLGLPEQY
-	TRBJ1-1	TRBV4-3	ASSQDLSRMNTEAF
-	TRBJ1-6	TRBV11-2	ASSLGRNSPLH
TRBD1	TRBJ2-7	TRBV4-3	ASSQDGQGLYEQY
-	TRBJ1-2	TRBV2	ASSVEVGYYGYT
TRBD1	TRBJ2-5	TRBV29-1	SVRGRGLSETQY
-	TRBJ1-5	TRBV11-2	ASSLDRGPQPQH
TRBD1	TRBJ1-5	TRBV27	ASKGQGGFSNQPQH
TRBD1	TRBJ2-5	TRBV6-1	ASSADRVETQY
-	TRBJ2-5	TRBV4-2	ASSQVGGGGETQY
-	TRBJ1-3	TRBV19	ASSIQTTDSGNTIY
TRBD2	TRBJ2-3	TRBV10-1	ASSESAGGPDTQY
-	TRBJ1-4	TRBV9	ASSPRGSANEKLF
-	TRBJ1-4	TRBV5-1	ASSLGGSDEKLF
-	TRBJ1-2	TRBV18	ASSTGQTPNYGYT
TRBD1	TRBJ2-1	TRBV19	ASSIGGDRGYNEQF
TRBD1	TRBJ2-1	TRBV2	ASSERSVGQGTNNEQF
-	TRBJ1-2	TRBV11-1	ASTRPGLGYT